This T cell receptor beta chain was identified in a study of human T cells and chemical hapten exposure. Background on the study: Largely, small differences in pooled library volume made per-sample TCR yields vary. Study-level findings and limits: DPC sensitization produced no change in TCRs with frequency above 1 in 1000.

Separate cDNA molecules received unique molecular identifiers, which the library attached to them. One entry per CDR3 protein, called by TCRdb with MiXCR from the RACE reads. The table includes 130,000 or so distinct CDR3 sequences, around 8.3% detected once. Time point defined: healthy volunteer bleed at 2 weeks. Before extraction, the whole blood was not fractionated, and total RNA was taken from it. With respect to this clonotype: The antigen is undetermined.

The source material was whole blood. The TCR originated in a male donor in good health. Some clones in this sample may be carry-over from other donors' samples.

As DNA, the CDR3 is TGCGCCAGCAGTGAGTCGATCGCCCGTGAAAAACTGTTTTTT. It specifies CASSESIAREKLFF. The chain recombines TRBV10-2 with TRBJ1-4; D is unclear. Per germline, CDR1 WSHSY and CDR2 SAAADI. V lost 0 bases and J lost 7, with 9 bases in between. The length of the CDR3 is 14 residues.